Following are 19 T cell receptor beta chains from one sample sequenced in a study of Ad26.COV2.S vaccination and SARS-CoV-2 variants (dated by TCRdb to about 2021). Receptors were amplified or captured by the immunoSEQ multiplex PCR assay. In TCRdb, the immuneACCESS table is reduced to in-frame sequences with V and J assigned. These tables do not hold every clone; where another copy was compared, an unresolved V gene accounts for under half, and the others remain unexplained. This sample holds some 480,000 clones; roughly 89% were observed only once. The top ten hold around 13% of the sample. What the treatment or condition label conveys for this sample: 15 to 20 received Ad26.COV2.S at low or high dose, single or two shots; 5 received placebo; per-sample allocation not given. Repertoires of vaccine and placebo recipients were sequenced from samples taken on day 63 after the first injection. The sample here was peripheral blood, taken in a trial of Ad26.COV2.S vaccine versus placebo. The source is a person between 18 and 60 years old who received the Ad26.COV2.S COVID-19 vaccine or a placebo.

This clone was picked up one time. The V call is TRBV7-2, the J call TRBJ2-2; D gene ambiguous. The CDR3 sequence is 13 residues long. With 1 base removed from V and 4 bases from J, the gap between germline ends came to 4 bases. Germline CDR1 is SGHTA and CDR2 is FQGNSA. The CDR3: CASSLGPTGELFF. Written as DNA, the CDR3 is TGTGCCAGCAGCTTAGGTCCCACCGGGGAGCTGTTTTTT.

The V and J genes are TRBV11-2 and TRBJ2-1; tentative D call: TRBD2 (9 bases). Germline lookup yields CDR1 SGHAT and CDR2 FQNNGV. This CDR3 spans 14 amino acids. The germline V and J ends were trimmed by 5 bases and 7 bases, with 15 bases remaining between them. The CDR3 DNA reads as TGTGCCAGCAGCCTAGCGGGACAGGAGAATGAGCAGTTCTTC. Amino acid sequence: CASSLAGQENEQFF.

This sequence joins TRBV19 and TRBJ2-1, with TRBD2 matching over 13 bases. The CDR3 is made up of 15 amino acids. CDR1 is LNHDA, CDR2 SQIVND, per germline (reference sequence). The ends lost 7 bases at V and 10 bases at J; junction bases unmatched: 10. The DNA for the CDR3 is TGTGCCAGTATGCCACTAGCGGGAGGGCCCGGGGAGCAGTTCTTC. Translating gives CASMPLAGGPGEQFF.

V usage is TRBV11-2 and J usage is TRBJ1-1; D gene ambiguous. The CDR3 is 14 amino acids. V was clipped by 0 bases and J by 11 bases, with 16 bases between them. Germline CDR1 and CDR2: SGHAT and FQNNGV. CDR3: CASSLESRPLSAFF. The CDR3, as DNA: TGTGCCAGCAGCTTAGAATCACGGCCCCTGAGTGCTTTCTTT.

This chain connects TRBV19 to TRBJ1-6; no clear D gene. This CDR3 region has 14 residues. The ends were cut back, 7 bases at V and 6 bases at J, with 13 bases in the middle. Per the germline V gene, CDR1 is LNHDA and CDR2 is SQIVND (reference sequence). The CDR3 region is CASTLVGRNSPLHF. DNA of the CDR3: TGTGCCAGTACCCTGGTAGGGCGTAATTCACCCCTCCACTTT.

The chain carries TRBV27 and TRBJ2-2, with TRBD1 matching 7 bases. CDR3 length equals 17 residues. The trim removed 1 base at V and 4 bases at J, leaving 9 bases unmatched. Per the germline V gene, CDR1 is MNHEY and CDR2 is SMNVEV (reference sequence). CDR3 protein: CASSLLPTGASTGELFF. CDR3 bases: TGTGCCAGCAGTTTATTGCCCACAGGGGCGAGCACCGGGGAGCTGTTTTTT.

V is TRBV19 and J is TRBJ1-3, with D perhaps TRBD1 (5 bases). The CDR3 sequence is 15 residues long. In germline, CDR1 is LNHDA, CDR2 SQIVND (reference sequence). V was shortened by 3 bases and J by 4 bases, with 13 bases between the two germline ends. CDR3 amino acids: CASSIRDYRGNTIYF. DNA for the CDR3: TGTGCCAGTAGTATCCGGGACTACCGCGGAAACACCATATATTTT.

The CDR3 reads CASSIEDGYNSPLHF. The DNA for the CDR3 is TGTGCCAGTAGTATAGAGGACGGATATAATTCACCCCTCCACTTT. The chain couples TRBV19 to TRBJ1-6; no clear D. The CDR3 totals 15 residues. The V gene lost 0 bases and the J gene lost 4 bases, with 7 bases spanning the gap. Per germline, CDR1 LNHDA and CDR2 SQIVND (reference sequence).

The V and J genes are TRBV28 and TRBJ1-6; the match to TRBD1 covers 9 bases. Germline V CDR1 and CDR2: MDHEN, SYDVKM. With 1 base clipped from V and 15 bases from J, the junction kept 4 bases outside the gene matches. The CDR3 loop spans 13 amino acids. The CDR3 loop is CASSLLGQGLLHF. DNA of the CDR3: TGTGCCAGCAGTTTATTGGGACAGGGACTCCTCCACTTT.

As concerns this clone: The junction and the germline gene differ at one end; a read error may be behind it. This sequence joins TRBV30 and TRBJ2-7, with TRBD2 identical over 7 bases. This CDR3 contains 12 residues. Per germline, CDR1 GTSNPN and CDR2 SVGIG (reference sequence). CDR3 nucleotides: TGTGCCGCCACGACTAGCTCCTACGAGCAGCACTTC. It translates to CAATTSSYEQHF.

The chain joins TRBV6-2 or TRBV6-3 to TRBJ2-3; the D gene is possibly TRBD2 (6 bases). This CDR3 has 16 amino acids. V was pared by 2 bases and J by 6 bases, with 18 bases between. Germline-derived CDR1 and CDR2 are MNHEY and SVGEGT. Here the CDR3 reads CASSYGVEGSWDTQYF. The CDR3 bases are TGTGCCAGCAGTTACGGGGTGGAGGGGTCCTGGGATACGCAGTATTTT.

CDR3 sequence (DNA): TGTGCCAGCAGTGGAAAAGCGGGAGGGCCAGGGAATGAGCAGTTCTTC. Amino acid sequence: CASSGKAGGPGNEQFF. The rearrangement joins TRBV25-1 to TRBJ2-1; 10 bases map to TRBD2. Germline CDR1 MGHDK, CDR2 SYGVNS. This CDR3 spans 16 amino acids. Losses at the gene ends were 4 bases for V and 7 bases for J; bases not matched to a gene: 10.

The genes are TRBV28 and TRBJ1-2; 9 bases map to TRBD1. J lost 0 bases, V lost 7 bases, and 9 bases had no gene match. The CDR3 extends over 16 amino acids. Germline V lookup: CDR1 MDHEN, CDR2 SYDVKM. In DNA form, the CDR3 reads TGTGCCAGCATGGGAGGGGGACAGGGAGCTAACTATGGCTACACCTTC. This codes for CASMGGGQGANYGYTF.

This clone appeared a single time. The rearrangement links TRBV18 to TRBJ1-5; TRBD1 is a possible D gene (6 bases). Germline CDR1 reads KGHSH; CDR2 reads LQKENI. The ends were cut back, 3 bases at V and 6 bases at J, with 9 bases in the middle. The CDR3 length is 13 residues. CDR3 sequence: CASSPEGGQPQHF. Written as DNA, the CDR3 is TGTGCCAGCTCACCCGAGGGGGGTCAGCCCCAGCATTTT.

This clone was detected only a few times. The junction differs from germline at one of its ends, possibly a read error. The CDR3 loop reads CSGERAGNTDTQYF. The CDR3 region has the DNA TGCAGCGGTGAAAGGGCGGGAAACACAGATACGCAGTATTTT. V and J are TRBV29-1 and TRBJ2-3, with a tentative D call TRBD2 (6 bases). In germline, CDR1 is SQVTM, CDR2 ANQGSEA. This CDR3 has 14 amino acids.

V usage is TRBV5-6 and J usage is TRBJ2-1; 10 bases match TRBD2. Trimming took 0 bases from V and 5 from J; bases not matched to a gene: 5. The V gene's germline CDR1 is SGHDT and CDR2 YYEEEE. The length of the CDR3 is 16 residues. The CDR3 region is CASSLELAGPNNEQFF. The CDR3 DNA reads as TGTGCCAGCAGCTTGGAACTAGCGGGACCCAACAATGAGCAGTTCTTC. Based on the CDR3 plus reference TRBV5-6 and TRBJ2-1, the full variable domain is DAGVTQSPTHLIKTRGQQVTLRCSPKSGHDTVSWYQQALGQGPQFIFQYYEEEERQRGNFPDRFSGHQFPNYSSELNVNALLLGDSALYLCASSLELAGPNNEQFFGPGTRLTVL.

CDR3 residues: CASSYSVRDSKYF. The CDR3 DNA is TGTGCCAGCAGTTACTCGGTCAGGGACTCCAAGTACTTC. The chain couples TRBV6-2 or TRBV6-3 to TRBJ2-5; a possible D gene is TRBD2 (6 bases). The V and J ends lost 0 bases and 12 bases respectively, with 14 bases between them. This CDR3 region has 13 residues. Per germline, CDR1 MNHEY and CDR2 SVGEGT.

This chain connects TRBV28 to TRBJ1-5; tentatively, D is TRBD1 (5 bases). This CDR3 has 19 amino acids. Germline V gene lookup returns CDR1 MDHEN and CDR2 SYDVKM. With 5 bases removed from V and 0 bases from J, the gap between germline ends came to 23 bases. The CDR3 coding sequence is TGTGCCAGCAGTCCCTGGGGGGACGCCCCAAGGGATAGCAATCAGCCCCAGCATTTT. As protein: CASSPWGDAPRDSNQPQHF.

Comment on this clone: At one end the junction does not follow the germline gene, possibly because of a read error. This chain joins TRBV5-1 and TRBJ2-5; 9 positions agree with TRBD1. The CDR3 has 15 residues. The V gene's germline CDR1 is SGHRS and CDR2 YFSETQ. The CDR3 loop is CASSAGTGPQGTQYF. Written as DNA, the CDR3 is TGCGCCAGCAGCGCAGGGACAGGGCCACAAGGGACCCAGTACTTC. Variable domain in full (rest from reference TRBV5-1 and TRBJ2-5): KAGVTQTPRYLIKTRGQQVTLSCSPISGHRSVSWYQQTPGQGLQFLFEYFSETQRNKGNFPGRFSGRQFSNSRSEMNVSTLELGDSALYLCASSAGTGPQGTQYFGPGTRLLVL.